This record looks at one T cell receptor beta chain sequence and its context. Its antigen remains unknown. This entry comes from a study of T-cell reconstitution after alpha-beta-depleted transplantation in children. General study results and limits: From surviving recipient T cells and thymic progenitors came the high day-60 TCRbeta diversity observed in some patients. About two months after transplant, alpha-beta T cells reportedly came from several hundred expanded graft clones. The main origin of T-cell counts and diversity one year after transplant was newly produced T cells.

Trimming took off 3 bases at V and 3 bases at J, with 21 bases between the two ends. There are 18 residues in the CDR3. Looked up from germline, CDR1 is LNHNV and CDR2 is YYDKDF (reference sequence). Preparation of the TCRbeta library involved a method that used unique molecular identifiers. TCRdb ran MiXCR on the PCR reads and lists one entry per CDR3 protein. Of roughly 400,000 distinct CDR3 sequences listed, around two fifths are singletons. This sequence was found in a girl aged 2-10 years with aplastic anemia, due to receive a stem cell transplant. The sample was PBMCs, taken before TCRalphabeta/CD19-depleted stem cell transplant. The chain couples TRBV15 to TRBJ2-1; unclear D gene. CDR3 amino acids: CATSRAPFEEPNYNEQFF. DNA of the CDR3: TGTGCCACCAGCAGGGCACCTTTCGAGGAACCCAACTACAATGAGCAGTTCTTC.